What follows describes a single T cell receptor beta chain. Its antigen is currently unknown. The data derive from a study of Graves' ophthalmopathy and Graves' hyperthyroidism. Study in general: In this cohort's terms, stable hyperthyroidism meant no ophthalmopathy by 18 months of follow-up.

Study conclusions and caveats: With about 88% sensitivity and about 83% specificity, a 13-signature model separated ophthalmopathy from stable hyperthyroidism.

CDR3 regions of TCR beta were amplified from RNA transcripts. First-round RT-PCR used HTBI primers; second-round multiplex PCR followed. TCRdb fed the multiplex PCR reads into MiXCR, producing one record per CDR3 protein. Of about 590,000 distinct CDR3 sequences in the sample, about 35% were seen once. Patients newly diagnosed with hyperthyroidism, under 2 months' duration, were aged 18 to 65, the study reports. Diagnostic conclusions were grounded in clinical symptoms, serum thyroxine, TRAb, thyroid ultrasound and orbital computed tomography. The specimen was peripheral blood or thyroid tissue (not recorded which). This receptor was obtained from an adult man with Graves' hyperthyroidism.

The CDR3 loop is CASSPTSEQYF. CDR3 bases: TGTGCCAGCAGCCCTACTAGCGAGCAGTACTTC. The chain recombines TRBV7-9 with TRBJ2-7; D might be TRBD2 (5 bases). The CDR3 extends over 11 amino acids. Germline assignment: CDR1 SEHNR and CDR2 FQNEAQ (reference sequence). The germline V and J ends were trimmed by 5 bases and 6 bases, with 8 bases remaining between them.